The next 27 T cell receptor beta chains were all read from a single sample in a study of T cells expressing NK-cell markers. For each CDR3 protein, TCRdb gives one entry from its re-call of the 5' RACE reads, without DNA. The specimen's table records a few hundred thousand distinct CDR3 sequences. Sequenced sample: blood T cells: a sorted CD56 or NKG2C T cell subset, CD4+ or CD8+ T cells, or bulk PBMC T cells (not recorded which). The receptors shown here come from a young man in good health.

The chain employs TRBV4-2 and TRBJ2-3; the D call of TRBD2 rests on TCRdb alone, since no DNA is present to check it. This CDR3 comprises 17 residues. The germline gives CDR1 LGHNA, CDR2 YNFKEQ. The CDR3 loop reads CASSQEEPGSVADTQYF.

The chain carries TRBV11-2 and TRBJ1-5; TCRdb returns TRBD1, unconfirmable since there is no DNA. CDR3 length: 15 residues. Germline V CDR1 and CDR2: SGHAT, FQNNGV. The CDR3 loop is CASSLGSGANQPQHF.

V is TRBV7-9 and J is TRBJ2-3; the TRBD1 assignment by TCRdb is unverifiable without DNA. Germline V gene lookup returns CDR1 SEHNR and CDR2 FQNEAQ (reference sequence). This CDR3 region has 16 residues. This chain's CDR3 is CASSLPEGEQADTQYF.

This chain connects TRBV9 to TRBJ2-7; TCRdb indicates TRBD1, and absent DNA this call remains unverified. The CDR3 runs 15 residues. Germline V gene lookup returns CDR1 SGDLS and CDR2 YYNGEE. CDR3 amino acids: CASSASGTSAYEQYF.

CDR3 sequence: CASSLGAIYEQYF. The V and J genes are TRBV12-3 or TRBV12-4 and TRBJ2-7; TCRdb calls TRBD2, which cannot be checked without DNA. The CDR3 consists of 13 residues.

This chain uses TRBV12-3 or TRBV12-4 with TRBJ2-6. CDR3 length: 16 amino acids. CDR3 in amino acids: CASSLPQGSGANVLTF.

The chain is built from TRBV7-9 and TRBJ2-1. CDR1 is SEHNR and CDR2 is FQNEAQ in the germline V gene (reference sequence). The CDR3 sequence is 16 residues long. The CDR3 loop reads CASSLETLSSYNEQFF.

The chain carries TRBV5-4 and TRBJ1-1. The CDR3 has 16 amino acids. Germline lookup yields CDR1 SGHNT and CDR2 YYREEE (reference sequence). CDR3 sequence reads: CASSLTAGGLDTEAFF.

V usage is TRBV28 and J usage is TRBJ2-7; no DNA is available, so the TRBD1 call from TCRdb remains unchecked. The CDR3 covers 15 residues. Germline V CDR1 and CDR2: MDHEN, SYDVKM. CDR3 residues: CASSLGGARKNEQYF.

The chain's CDR3 is CASSLLAPGHLYEQYF. The chain combines TRBV28 with TRBJ2-7; the D gene TCRdb calls, TRBD1, cannot be checked with no DNA. Germline CDR1 MDHEN, CDR2 SYDVKM. This CDR3 contains 16 residues.

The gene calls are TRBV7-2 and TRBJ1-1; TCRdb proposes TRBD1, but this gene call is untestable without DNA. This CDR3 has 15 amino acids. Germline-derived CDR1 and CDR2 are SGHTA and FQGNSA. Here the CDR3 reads CASSLGQAMNTEAFF.

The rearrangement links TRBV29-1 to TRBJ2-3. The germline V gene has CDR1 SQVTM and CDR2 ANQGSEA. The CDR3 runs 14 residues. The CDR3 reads CSVQTPLGTDTQYF.

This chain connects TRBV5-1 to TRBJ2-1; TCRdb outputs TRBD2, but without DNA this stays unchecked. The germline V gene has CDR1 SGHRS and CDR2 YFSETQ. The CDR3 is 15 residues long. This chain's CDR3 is CASSLRTSGIDEQFF. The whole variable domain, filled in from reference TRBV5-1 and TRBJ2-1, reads KAGVTQTPRYLIKTRGQQVTLSCSPISGHRSVSWYQQTPGQGLQFLFEYFSETQRNKGNFPGRFSGRQFSNSRSEMNVSTLELGDSALYLCASSLRTSGIDEQFFGPGTRLTVL.

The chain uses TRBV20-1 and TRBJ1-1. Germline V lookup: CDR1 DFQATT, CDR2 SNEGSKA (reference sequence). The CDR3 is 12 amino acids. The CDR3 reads CSARVQDLEAFF.

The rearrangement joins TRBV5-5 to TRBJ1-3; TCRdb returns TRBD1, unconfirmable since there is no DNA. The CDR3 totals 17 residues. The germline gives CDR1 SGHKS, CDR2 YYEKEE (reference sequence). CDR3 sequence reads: CASSSTPGTSPGNTIYF.

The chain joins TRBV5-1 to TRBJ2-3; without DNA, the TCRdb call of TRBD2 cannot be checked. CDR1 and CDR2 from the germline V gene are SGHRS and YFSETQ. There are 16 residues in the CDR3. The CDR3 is CASSLTTSGSSDTQYF.

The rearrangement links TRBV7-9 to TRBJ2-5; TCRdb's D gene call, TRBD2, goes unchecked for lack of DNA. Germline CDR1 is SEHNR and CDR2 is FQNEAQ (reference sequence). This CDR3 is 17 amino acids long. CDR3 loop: CASSLVSGRSRGWTQYF.

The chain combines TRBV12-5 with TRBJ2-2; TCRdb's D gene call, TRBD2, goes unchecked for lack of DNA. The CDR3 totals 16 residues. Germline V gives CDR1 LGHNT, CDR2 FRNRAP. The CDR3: CASGFPGLASTGELFF.

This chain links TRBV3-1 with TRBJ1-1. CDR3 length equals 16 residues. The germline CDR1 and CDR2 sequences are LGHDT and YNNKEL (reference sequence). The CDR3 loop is CASSPFPGIGHTEAFF.

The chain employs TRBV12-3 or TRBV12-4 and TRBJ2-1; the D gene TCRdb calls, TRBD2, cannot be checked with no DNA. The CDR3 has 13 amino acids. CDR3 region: CASRNPGLREQFF.

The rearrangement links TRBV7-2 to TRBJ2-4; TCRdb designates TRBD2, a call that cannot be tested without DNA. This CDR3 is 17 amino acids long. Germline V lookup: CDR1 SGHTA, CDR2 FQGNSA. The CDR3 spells CASSLGGLAVAKNIQYF.

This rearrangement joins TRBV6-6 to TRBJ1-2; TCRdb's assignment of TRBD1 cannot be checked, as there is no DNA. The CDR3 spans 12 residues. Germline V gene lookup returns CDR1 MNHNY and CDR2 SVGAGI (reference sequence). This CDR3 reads CASSDRGYGYTF.

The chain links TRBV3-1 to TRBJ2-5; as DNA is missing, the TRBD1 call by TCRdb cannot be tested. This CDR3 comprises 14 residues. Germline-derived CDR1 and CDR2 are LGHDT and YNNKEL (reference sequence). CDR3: CASSHRGGEETQYF.

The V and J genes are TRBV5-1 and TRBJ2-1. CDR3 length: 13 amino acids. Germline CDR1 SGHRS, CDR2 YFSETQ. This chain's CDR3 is CASSKDGVGEQFF.

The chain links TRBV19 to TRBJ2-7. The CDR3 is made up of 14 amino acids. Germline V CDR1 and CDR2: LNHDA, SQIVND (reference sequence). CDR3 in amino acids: CASSIKQGRHEQYF.

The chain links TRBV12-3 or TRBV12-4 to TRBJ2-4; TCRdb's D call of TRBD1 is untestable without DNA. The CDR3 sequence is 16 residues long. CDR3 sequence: CASSFEGMVAKNIQYF.

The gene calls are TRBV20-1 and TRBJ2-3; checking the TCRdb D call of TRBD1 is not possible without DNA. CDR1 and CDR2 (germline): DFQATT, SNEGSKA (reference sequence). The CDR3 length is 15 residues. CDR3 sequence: CSARARAGVSDTQYF.